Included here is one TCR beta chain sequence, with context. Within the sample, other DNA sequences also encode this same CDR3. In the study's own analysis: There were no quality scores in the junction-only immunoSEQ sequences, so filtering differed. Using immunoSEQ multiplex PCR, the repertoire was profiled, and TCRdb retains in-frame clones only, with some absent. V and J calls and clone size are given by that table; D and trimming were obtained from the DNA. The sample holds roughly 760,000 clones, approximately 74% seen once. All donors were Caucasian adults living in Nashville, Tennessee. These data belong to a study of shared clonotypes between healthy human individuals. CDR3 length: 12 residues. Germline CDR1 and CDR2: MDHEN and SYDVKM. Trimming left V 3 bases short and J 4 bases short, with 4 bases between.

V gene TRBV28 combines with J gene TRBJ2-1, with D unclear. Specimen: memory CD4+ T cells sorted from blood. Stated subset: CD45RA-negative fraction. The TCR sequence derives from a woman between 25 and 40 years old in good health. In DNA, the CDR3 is TGTGCCAGCAGTTTGCGGTACAATGAGCAGTTCTTC. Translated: CASSLRYNEQFF.